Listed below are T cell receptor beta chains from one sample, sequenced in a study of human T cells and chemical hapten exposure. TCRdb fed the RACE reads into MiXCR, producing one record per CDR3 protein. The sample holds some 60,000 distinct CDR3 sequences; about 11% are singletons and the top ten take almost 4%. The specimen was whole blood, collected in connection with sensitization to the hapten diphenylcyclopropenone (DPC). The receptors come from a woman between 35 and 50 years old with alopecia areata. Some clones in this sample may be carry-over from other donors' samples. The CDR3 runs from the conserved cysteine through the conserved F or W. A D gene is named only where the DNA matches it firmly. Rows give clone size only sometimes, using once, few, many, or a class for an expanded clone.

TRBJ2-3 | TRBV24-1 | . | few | CATSDLDPSQTQYF | TGTGCCACCAGTGATTTGGACCCCTCCCAGACGCAGTATTTT
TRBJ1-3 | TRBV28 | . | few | CASSPLGGGNTIYF | TGTGCCAGCAGTCCTTTGGGGGGTGGAAACACCATATATTTT
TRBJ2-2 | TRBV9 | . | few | CASSPRADSNTGELFF | TGTGCCAGCAGCCCCCGAGCCGACAGCAACACCGGGGAGCTGTTTTTT
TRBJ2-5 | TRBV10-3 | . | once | CAIRMTAQETQYF | TGTGCCATCAGGATGACGGCGCAAGAGACCCAGTACTTC
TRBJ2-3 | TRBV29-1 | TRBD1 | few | CSVEVGRGLGDTQYF | TGCAGCGTTGAAGTCGGCAGGGGGCTTGGAGATACGCAGTATTTT
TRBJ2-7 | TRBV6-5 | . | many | CASSPSPTPPYEQYF | TGTGCCAGCAGTCCATCCCCGACTCCACCCTACGAGCAGTACTTC
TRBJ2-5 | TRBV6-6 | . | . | CASSRDHQETQYF | TGTGCCAGCAGCCGGGACCACCAAGAGACCCAGTACTTC
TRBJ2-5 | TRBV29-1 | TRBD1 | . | CSVSGTGVETQYF | TGCAGCGTCTCCGGGACAGGGGTAGAGACCCAGTACTTC
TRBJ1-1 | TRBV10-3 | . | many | CAIRGSPNTEAFF | TGTGCCATCAGGGGCAGTCCTAACACTGAAGCTTTCTTT
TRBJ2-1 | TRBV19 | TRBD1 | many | CASSIDRWGQGKNEQFF | TGTGCCAGTAGTATAGATAGGTGGGGACAGGGGAAAAATGAGCAGTTCTTC
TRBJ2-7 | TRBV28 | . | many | CASRTWTRPSYEQYF | TGTGCCAGCAGAACCTGGACGCGGCCCTCCTACGAGCAGTACTTC
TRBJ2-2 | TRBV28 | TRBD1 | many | CASKQGAGTGELFF | TGTGCCAGCAAACAGGGGGCTGGAACCGGGGAGCTGTTTTTT
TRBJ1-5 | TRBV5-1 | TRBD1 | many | CASSSGQGDQPQHF | TGCGCCAGCAGCAGCGGACAGGGGGATCAGCCCCAGCATTTT
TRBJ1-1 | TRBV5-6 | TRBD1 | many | CASSLEQGGTEAFF | TGTGCCAGCAGCTTGGAACAGGGGGGCACTGAAGCTTTCTTT
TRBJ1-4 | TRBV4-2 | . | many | CASSQDNQGGEKLFF | TGTGCCAGCAGCCAAGATAATCAGGGAGGTGAAAAACTGTTTTTT
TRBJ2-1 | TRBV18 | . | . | CASSKAGTGLLYNEQFF | TGTGCCAGCTCAAAAGCCGGGACGGGTCTACTCTACAATGAGCAGTTCTTC
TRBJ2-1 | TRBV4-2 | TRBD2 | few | CASGFSGSRLDEQFF | TGTGCCAGCGGATTCAGCGGGAGTCGATTGGATGAGCAGTTCTTC
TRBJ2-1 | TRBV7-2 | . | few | CASSLGGEYNEQFF | TGTGCCAGCAGCTTAGGTGGCGAGTACAATGAGCAGTTCTTC
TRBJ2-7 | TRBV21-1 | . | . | CASRFPDPYEQYF | TGTGCCAGCCGCTTTCCAGACCCCTACGAGCAGTACTTC
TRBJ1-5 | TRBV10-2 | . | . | CASGRGGGQPQHF | TGCGCCAGCGGTCGGGGGGGCGGGCAGCCCCAGCATTTT
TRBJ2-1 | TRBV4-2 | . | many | CASSQDTRPPGGNEQFF | TGTGCCAGCAGCCAAGATACGCGGCCGCCCGGAGGCAATGAGCAGTTCTTC
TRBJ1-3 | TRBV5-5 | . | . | CASSLQVGNTIYF | TGTGCCAGCAGCTTGCAGGTTGGAAACACCATATATTTT
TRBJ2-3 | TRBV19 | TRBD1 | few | CASSPKLRDRGGTDTQYF | TGTGCCAGTAGTCCCAAGCTCCGGGACAGGGGTGGCACAGATACGCAGTATTTT
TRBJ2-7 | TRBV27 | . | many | CASSPSVPVYEQYF | TGTGCCAGCAGTCCCTCCGTCCCCGTCTACGAGCAGTACTTC
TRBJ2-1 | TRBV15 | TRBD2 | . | CATSRARGTSGRGDEQFF | TGTGCCACCAGCAGAGCGCGGGGGACTAGCGGGAGAGGGGATGAGCAGTTCTTC
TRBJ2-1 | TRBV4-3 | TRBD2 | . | CASSRAGAGGGGEQFF | TGCGCCAGCAGCCGCGCCGGAGCGGGAGGGGGTGGTGAGCAGTTCTTC
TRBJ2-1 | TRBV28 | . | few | CASSSRGESREQFF | TGTGCCAGCAGTTCCAGGGGGGAGTCTCGTGAGCAGTTCTTC
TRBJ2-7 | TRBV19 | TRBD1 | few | CASTPGTGPYEQYF | TGTGCCAGTACCCCCGGGACAGGTCCCTACGAGCAGTACTTC
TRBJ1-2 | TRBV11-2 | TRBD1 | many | CASSSTRTGGLLNYGYTF | TGTGCCAGCAGCTCGACGCGGACAGGGGGCCTCCTTAACTATGGCTACACCTTC
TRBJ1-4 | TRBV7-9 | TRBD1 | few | CASAGQTNEKLFF | TGTGCCAGCGCGGGACAGACTAATGAAAAACTGTTTTTT
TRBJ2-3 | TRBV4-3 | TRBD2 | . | CASSQRRLAGGSGDTQYF | TGCGCCAGCAGCCAAAGGAGACTAGCGGGAGGGTCGGGAGATACGCAGTATTTT
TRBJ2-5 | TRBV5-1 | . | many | CASSSGTPRGETQYF | TGCGCCAGCAGCTCCGGGACGCCGAGGGGAGAGACCCAGTACTTC
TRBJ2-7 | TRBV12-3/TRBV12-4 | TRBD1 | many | CASSPWDRSYEQYF | TGTGCCAGCAGTCCCTGGGACAGAAGCTACGAGCAGTACTTC
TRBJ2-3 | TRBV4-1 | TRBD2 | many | CASSPRLAGGTDTQYF | TGCGCCAGCAGCCCCCGACTAGCGGGGGGGACAGATACGCAGTATTTT
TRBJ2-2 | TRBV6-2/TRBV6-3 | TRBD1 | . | CASSYPSPTGWNTGELFF | TGTGCCAGCAGTTACCCATCCCCGACAGGGTGGAACACCGGGGAGCTGTTTTTT
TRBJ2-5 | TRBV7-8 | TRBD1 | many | CASSLPWASTGTKTQYF | TGTGCCAGCAGCTTACCCTGGGCCTCGACAGGGACGAAGACCCAGTACTTC
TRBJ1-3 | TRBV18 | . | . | CASSPSPGNSGNTIYF | TGTGCCAGCTCACCATCACCGGGAAACTCTGGAAACACCATATATTTT
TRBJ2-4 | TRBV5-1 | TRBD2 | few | CASSLESSGRSKNIQYF | TGCGCCAGCAGCTTGGAGTCTAGCGGGAGATCCAAAAACATTCAGTACTTC
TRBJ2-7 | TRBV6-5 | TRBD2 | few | CAILRPSGKKYEQYF | TGTGCCATCCTCAGGCCTAGCGGGAAGAAATACGAGCAGTACTTC
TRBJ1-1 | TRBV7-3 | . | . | CASSSTAVDPEAFF | TGTGCCAGCAGCTCCACCGCAGTGGACCCTGAAGCTTTCTTT
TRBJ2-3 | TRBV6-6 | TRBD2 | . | CASSYSGRGGTDTQYF | TGTGCCAGCAGTTACTCCGGGCGGGGGGGCACAGATACGCAGTATTTT
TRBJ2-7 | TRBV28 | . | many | CASNSGLADNYEQYF | TGTGCCAGCAATTCGGGCTTGGCGGACAACTACGAGCAGTACTTC
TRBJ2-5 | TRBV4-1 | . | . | CASSPYTRVGETQYF | TGCGCCAGCAGCCCGTACACCCGAGTCGGGGAGACCCAGTACTTC
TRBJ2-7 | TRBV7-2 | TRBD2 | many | CASSPAGANEQYF | TGTGCCAGCAGCCCAGCGGGGGCCAACGAGCAGTACTTC
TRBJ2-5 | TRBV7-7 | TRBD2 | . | CASSLCGLAGEQETKYF | TGTGCCAGCAGCTTATGTGGACTAGCGGGAGAACAGGAGACCAAGTACTTC
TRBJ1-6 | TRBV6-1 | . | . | CASSRPGSPLHF | TGTGCCAGCAGCCGCCCGGGGTCACCCCTCCACTTT
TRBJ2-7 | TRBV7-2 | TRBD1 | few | CASSPRTGDYEQYF | TGTGCCAGCAGCCCAAGGACAGGGGACTACGAGCAGTACTTC
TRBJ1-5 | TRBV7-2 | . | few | CASSLRPAGKGQPQHF | TGTGCCAGCAGCCTTAGGCCCGCAGGGAAAGGTCAGCCCCAGCATTTT
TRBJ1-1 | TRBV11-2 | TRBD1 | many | CASSPGTGGGEAFF | TGTGCCAGCAGCCCCGGGACAGGGGGAGGTGAAGCTTTCTTT
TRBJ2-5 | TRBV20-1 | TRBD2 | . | CSATPTSGRIETQYF | TGCAGTGCTACCCCGACTAGCGGGAGGATTGAGACCCAGTACTTC
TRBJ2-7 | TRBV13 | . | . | CASSQGGGLDEQYF | TGTGCCAGCAGCCAGGGGGGGGGCCTAGACGAGCAGTACTTC
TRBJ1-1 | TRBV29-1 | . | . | CSVQDIGGSNTEAFF | TGCAGCGTTCAGGACATCGGGGGCTCGAACACTGAAGCTTTCTTT
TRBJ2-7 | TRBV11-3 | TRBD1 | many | CASSLKGTGEYEQYF | TGTGCCAGCAGCTTAAAGGGTACAGGGGAATACGAGCAGTACTTC